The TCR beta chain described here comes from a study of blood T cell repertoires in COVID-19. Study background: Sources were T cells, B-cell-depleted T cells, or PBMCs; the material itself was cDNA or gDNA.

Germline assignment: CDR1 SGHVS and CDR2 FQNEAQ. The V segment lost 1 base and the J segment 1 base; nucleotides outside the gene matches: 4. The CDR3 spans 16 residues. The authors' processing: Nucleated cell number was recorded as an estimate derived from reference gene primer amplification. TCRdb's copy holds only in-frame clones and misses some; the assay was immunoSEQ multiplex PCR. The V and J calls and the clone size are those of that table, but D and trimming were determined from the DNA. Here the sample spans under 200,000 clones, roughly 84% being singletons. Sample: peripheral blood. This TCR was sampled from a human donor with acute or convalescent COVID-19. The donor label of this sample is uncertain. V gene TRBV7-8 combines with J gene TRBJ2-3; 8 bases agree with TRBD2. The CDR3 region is CASSLDGGARTDTQYF. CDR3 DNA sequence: TGTGCCAGCAGCTTAGACGGGGGGGCTCGCACAGATACGCAGTATTTT.